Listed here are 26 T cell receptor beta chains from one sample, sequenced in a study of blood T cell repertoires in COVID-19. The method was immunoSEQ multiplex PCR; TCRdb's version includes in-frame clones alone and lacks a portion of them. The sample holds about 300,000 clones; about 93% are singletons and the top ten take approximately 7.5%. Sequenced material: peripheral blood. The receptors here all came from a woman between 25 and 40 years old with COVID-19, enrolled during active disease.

As DNA, the CDR3 is TGTGCCAGCACAACTAACTCCTACGAGCAGTACTTC. It is translated as CASTTNSYEQYF. This chain uses TRBV28 with TRBJ2-7, with D hard to call. The CDR3 sequence is 12 residues long. Germline V gives CDR1 MDHEN, CDR2 SYDVKM. V was trimmed by 7 bases and J by 0 bases, leaving 7 bases between them.

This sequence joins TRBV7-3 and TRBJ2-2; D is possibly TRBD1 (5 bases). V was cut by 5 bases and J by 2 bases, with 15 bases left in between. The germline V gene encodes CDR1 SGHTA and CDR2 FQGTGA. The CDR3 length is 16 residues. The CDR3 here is CASSPPGHDNTGELFF. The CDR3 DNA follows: TGTGCCAGCAGCCCTCCCGGACACGACAACACCGGGGAGCTGTTTTTT.

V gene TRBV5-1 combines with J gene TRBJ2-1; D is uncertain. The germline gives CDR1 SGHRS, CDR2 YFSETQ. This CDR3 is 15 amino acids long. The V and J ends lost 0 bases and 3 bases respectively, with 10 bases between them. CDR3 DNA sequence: TGCGCCAGCAGCTTGGAATCGCGCCACTACAATGAGCAGTTCTTC. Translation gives CASSLESRHYNEQFF. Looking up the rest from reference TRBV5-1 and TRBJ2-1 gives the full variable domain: KAGVTQTPRYLIKTRGQQVTLSCSPISGHRSVSWYQQTPGQGLQFLFEYFSETQRNKGNFPGRFSGRQFSNSRSEMNVSTLELGDSALYLCASSLESRHYNEQFFGPGTRLTVL.

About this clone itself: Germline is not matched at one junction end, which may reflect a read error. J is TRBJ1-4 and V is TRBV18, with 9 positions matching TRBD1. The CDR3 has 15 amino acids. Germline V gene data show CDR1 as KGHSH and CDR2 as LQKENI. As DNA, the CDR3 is TGTGCCAGCTCTCCACAGGGGGCTGTAGGTGAAAAACTGTTTTTT. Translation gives CASSPQGAVGEKLFF.

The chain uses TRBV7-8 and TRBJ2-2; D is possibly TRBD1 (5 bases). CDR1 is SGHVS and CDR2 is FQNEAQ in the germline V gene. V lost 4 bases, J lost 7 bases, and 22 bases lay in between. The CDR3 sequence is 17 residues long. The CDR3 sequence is CASSSWGRSLQGGELFF. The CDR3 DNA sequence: TGTGCCAGCAGCTCCTGGGGCAGGAGTCTTCAGGGCGGGGAGCTGTTTTTT. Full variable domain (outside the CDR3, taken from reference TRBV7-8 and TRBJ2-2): GAGVSQSPRYKVAKRGQDVALRCDPISGHVSLFWYQQALGQGPEFLTYFQNEAQLDKSGLPSDRFFAERPEGSVSTLKIQRTQQEDSAVYLCASSSWGRSLQGGELFFGEGSRLTVL.

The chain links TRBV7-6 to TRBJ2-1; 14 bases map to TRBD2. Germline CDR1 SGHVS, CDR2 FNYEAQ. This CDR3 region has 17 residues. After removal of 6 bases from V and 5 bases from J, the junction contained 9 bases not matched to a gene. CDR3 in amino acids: CASSLTSGRESDNEQFF. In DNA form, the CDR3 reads TGTGCCAGCAGTTTGACTAGCGGGAGGGAATCCGACAATGAGCAGTTCTTC.

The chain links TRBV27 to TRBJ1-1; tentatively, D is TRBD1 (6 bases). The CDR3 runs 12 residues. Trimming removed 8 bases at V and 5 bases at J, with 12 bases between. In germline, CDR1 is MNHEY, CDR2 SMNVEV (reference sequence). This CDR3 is CASQTRGTEAFF. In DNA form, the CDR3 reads TGTGCCAGCCAAACTAGGGGGACTGAAGCTTTCTTT.

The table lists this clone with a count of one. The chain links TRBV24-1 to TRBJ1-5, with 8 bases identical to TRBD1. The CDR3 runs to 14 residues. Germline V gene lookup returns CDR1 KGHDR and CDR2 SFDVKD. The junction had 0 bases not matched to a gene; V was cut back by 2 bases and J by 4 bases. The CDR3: CATSDWTGNQPQHF. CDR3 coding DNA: TGTGCCACCAGTGATTGGACAGGGAATCAGCCCCAGCATTTT.

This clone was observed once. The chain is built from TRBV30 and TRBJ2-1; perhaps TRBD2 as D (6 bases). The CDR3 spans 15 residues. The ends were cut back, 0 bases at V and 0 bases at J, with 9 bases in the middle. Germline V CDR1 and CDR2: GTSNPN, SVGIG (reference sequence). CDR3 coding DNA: TGTGCCTGGAGTGTAATCGGGAGCTCCTACAATGAGCAGTTCTTC. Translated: CAWSVIGSSYNEQFF.

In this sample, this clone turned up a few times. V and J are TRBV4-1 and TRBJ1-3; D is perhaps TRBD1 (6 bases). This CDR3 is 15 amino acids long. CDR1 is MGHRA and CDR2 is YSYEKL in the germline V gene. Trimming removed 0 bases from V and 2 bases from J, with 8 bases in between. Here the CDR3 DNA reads TGCGCCAGCAGCCAAGAATCAGGGGCTGGAAACACCATATATTTT. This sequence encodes CASSQESGAGNTIYF.

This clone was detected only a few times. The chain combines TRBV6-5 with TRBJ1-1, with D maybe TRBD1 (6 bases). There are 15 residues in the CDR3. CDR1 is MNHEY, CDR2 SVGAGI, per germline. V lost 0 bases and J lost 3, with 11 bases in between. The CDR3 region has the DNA TGTGCCAGCAGTTACTCTTCAGGGGTGGACACTGAAGCTTTCTTT. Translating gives CASSYSSGVDTEAFF.

DNA for the CDR3: TGTGCCTGGAGTCAACAAATTAACACTGAAGCTTTCTTT. Translating it yields CAWSQQINTEAFF. The chain combines TRBV30 with TRBJ1-1, with no clear D. Trimming took off 2 bases at V and 2 bases at J, with 9 bases between the two ends. Germline V CDR1 and CDR2: GTSNPN, SVGIG (reference sequence). The CDR3 loop spans 13 amino acids.

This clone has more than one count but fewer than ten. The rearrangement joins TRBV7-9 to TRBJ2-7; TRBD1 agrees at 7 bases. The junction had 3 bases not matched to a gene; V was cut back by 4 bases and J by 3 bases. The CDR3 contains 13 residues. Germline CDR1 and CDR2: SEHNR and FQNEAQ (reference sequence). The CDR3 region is CASSSTGYYEQYF. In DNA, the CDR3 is TGTGCCAGCAGCTCGACAGGGTACTACGAGCAGTACTTC.

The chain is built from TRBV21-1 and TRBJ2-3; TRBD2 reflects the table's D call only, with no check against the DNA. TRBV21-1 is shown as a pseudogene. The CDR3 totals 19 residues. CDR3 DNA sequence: TGTGCCAACCCAAGGGCGGGACTAGCGGGAGGGCCCGGCACAGATACGCAGTATTTT. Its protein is CANPRAGLAGGPGTDTQYF.

The DNA of the CDR3 is TGTGCCAGCAGAGAGACAGACAAGCAGTTCTTC. It codes for CASRETDKQFF. The chain carries TRBV2 and TRBJ2-1; D perhaps matches TRBD1 (5 bases). V dropped 6 bases and J dropped 11 bases, with 11 bases sitting between them. The CDR3 runs 11 residues. Germline assignment: CDR1 SNHLY and CDR2 FYNNEI. The full variable domain, with the rest looked up from reference TRBV2 and TRBJ2-1, is EPEVTQTPSHQVTQMGQEVILRCVPISNHLYFYWYRQILGQKVEFLVSFYNNEISEKSEIFDDQFSVERPDGSNFTLKIRSTKLEDSAMYFCASRETDKQFFGPGTRLTVL.

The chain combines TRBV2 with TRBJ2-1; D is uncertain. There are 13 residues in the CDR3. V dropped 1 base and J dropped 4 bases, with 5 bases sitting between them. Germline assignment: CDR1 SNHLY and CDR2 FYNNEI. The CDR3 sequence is CASSEGRYNEQFF. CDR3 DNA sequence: TGTGCCAGCAGTGAAGGCAGATACAATGAGCAGTTCTTC.

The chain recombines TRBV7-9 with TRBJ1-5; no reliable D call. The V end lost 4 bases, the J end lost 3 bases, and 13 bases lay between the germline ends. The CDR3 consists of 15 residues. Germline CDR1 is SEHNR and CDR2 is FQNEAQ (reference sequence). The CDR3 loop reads CASSSQATPNQPQHF. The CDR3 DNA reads TGTGCCAGCAGCTCCCAAGCTACTCCCAATCAGCCCCAGCATTTT.

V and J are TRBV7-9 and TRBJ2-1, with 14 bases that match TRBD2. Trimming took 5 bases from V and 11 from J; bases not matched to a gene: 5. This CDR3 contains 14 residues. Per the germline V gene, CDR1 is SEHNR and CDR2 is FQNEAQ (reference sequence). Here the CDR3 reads CASSPGTSGSKQFF. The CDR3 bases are TGTGCCAGCAGCCCCGGGACTAGCGGGAGTAAGCAGTTCTTC.

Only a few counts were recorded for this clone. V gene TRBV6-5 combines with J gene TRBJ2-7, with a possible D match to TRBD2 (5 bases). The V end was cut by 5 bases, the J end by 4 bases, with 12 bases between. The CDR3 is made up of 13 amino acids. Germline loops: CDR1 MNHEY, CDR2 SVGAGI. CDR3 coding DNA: TGTGCCAGCAGTAGTGCTAGCTGGTACGAGCAGTACTTC. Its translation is CASSSASWYEQYF.

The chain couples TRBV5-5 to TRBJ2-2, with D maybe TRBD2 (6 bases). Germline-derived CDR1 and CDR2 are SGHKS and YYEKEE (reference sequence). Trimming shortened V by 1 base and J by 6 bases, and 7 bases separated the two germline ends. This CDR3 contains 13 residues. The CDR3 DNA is TGTGCCAGCAGCTTGACGGGGGCCGGGGAGCTGTTTTTT. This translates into CASSLTGAGELFF. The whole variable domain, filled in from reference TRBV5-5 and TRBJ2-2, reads DAGVTQSPTHLIKTRGQQVTLRCSPISGHKSVSWYQQVLGQGPQFIFQYYEKEERGRGNFPDRFSARQFPNYSSELNVNALLLGDSALYLCASSLTGAGELFFGEGSRLTVL.

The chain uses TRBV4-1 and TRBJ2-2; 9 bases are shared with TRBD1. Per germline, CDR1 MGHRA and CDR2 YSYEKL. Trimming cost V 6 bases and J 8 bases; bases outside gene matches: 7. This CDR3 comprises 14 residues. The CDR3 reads CASSPQGAKGELFF. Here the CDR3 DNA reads TGCGCCAGCAGTCCACAGGGGGCGAAAGGGGAGCTGTTTTTT.

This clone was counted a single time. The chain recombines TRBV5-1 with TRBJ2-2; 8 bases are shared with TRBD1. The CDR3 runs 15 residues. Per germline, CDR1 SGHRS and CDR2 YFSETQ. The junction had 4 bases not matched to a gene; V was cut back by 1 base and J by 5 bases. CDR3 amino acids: CASSLQGARTGELFF. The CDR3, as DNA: TGCGCCAGCAGCTTGCAGGGGGCGAGAACCGGGGAGCTGTTTTTT.

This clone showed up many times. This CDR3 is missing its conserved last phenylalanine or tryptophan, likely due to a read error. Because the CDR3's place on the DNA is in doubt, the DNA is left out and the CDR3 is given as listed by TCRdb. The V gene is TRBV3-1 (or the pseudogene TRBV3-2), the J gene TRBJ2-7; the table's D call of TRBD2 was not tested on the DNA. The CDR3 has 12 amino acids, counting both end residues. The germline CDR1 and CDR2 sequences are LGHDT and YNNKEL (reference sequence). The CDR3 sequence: CASSSPGLALEI.

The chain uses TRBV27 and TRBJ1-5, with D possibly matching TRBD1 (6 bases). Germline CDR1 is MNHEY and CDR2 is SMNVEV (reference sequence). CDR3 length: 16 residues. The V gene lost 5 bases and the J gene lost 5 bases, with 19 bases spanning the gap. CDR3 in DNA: TGTGCCAGCAGTCGAACAGGGAGGGTAGGTTATCAGCCCCAGCATTTT. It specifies CASSRTGRVGYQPQHF.

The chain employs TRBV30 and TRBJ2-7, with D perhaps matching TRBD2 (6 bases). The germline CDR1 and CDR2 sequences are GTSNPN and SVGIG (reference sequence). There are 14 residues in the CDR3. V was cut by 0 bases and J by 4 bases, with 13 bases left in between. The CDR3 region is CAWSVSGRGYEQYF. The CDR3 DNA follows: TGTGCCTGGAGTGTATCCGGGAGAGGGTACGAGCAGTACTTC.

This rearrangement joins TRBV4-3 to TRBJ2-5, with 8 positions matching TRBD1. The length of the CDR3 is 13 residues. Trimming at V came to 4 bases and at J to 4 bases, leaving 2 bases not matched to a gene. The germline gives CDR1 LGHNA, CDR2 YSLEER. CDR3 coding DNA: TGCGCCAGCAGCCGAGGACAGGGAGAGACCCAGTACTTC. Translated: CASSRGQGETQYF.